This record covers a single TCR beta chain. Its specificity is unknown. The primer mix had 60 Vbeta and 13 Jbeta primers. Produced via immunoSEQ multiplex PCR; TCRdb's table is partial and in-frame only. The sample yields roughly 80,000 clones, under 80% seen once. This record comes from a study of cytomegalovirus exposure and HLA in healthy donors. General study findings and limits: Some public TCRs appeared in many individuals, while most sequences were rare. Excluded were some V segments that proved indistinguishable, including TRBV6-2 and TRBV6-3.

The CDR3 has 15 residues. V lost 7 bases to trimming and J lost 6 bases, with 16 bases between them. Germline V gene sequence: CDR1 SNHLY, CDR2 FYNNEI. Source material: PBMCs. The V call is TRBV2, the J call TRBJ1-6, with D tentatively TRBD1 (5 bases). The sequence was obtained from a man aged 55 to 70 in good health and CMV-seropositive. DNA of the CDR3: TGTGCCAGCACATGGACACTGGGTAGTAATTCACCCCTCCACTTT. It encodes CASTWTLGSNSPLHF.